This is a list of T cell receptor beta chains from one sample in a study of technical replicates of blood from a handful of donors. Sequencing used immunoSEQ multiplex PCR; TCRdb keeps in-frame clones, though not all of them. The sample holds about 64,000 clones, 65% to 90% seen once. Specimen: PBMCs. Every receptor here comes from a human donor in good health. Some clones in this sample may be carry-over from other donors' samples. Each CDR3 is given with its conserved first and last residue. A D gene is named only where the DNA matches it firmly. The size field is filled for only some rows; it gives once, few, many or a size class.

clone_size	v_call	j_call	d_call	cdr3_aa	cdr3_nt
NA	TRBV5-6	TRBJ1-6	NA	CASSSPLGAGNSPLHF	TGTGCCAGCAGCTCCCCTCTAGGGGCCGGGAATTCACCCCTCCACTTT
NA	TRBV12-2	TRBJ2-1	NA	CASRFPPREAYNEQFF	TGTGCAAGTCGCTTCCCTCCTAGGGAGGCCTACAATGAGCAGTTCTTC
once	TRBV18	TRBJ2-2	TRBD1	CASSRAGQGYTGELFF	TGTGCCAGCTCACGAGCGGGACAGGGGTACACCGGGGAGCTGTTTTTT
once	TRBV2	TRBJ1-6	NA	CASSGAADSYNSPLHF	TGTGCCAGCAGTGGGGCAGCTGACTCCTATAATTCACCCCTCCACTTT
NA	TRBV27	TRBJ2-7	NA	CASSLRDTTYEQYF	TGTGCCAGCAGTCTCCGGGACACCACCTACGAGCAGTACTTC
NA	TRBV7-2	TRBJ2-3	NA	CASSTRDFGTDTQYF	TGTGCCAGCAGCACCCGCGACTTTGGCACAGATACGCAGTATTTT
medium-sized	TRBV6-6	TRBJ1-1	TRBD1	CASRQQGTNTEAFF	TGTGCCAGCAGGCAACAGGGGACGAACACTGAAGCTTTCTTT
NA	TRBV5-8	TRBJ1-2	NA	CASNLVSIQDGYTF	TGTGCCAGCAACTTGGTTTCGATCCAGGATGGCTACACCTTC
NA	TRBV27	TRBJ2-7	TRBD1	CASRDRDGQYF	TGTGCCAGCAGGGACAGGGACGGGCAGTACTTC
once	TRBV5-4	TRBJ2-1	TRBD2	CASSLFGGNYNEQFF	TGTGCCAGCAGCTTGTTCGGGGGGAACTACAATGAGCAGTTCTTC
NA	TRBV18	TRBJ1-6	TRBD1	CASSPNLGQGQRSPLHF	TGTGCCAGCTCACCAAACTTGGGACAGGGCCAACGCTCACCCCTCCACTTT
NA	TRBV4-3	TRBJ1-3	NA	CASSRGGPGDSGNTIYF	TGCGCCAGCAGCCGCGGAGGGCCCGGCGACTCTGGAAACACCATATATTTT
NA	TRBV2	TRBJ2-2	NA	CASSEYLTGNTGELFF	TGTGCCAGCAGTGAATACCTGACAGGGAACACCGGGGAGCTGTTTTTT
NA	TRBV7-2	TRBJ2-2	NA	CASTGGVWAGELFF	TGTGCCAGTACCGGGGGAGTTTGGGCCGGGGAGCTGTTTTTT
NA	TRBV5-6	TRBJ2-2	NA	CASSLAQARGTGELFF	TGTGCCAGCAGCTTGGCCCAGGCCCGGGGCACCGGGGAGCTGTTTTTT
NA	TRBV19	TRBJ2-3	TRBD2	CASSGQGRLAGGADTQYF	TGTGCCAGCTCCGGACAGGGAAGGCTAGCGGGAGGTGCTGATACGCAGTATTTT
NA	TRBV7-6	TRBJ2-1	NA	CASSLSLSSYNEQFF	TGTGCCAGCAGCTTAAGTTTGAGCTCCTACAATGAGCAGTTCTTC
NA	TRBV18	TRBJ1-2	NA	CASSPAYSSSYGYTF	TGTGCCAGCTCACCCGCTTACAGCTCCAGCTATGGCTACACCTTC
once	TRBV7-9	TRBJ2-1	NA	CASSLAQSEQFF	TGTGCCAGCAGCTTAGCCCAGTCTGAGCAGTTCTTC
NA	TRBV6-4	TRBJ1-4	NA	CASAARGESNEKLFF	TGTGCCAGCGCCGCACGGGGGGAATCTAATGAAAAACTGTTTTTT
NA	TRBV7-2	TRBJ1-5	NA	CASSLGQGSNQPQHF	TGTGCCAGCAGCTTAGGGCAGGGGAGCAATCAGCCCCAGCATTTT
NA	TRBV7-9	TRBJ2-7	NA	CASRGGGNEQYF	TGTGCCAGCAGAGGGGGTGGGAACGAGCAGTACTTC
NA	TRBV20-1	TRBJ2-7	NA	CSARQGYEQYF	TGCAGTGCTAGACAGGGGTACGAGCAGTACTTC
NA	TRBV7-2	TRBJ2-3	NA	CASSSRAGAVDTQYF	TGTGCCAGCAGCTCCCGAGCAGGGGCGGTTGATACGCAGTATTTT
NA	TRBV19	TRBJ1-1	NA	CASSPSGWKNTEAFF	TGTGCCAGTTCGCCCTCAGGGTGGAAGAACACTGAAGCTTTCTTT
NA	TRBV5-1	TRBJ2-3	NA	CASSFEGGDTQYF	TGCGCCAGCAGCTTCGAGGGTGGAGATACGCAGTATTTT
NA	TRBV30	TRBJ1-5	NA	CAWSVGNLFNQPQHF	TGTGCCTGGAGTGTCGGTAATCTTTTCAATCAGCCCCAGCATTTT
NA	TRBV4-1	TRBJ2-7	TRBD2	CASSQVLAGETYEQYF	TGCGCCAGCAGCCAAGTCCTAGCGGGGGAAACCTACGAGCAGTACTTC
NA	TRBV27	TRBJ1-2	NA	CASSRTRANYGYTF	TGTGCCAGCAGTAGGACAAGAGCTAACTATGGCTACACCTTC
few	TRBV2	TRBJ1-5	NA	CASSRDSNQPQHF	TGTGCCAGCAGTCGGGATAGCAATCAGCCCCAGCATTTT
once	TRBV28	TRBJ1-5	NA	CAIRPEGMQQPQHF	TGTGCCATCCGACCGGAGGGAATGCAACAGCCCCAGCATTTT
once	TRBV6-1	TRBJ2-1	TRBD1	CASSGTGTGYNEQFF	TGTGCCAGCAGTGGCACCGGGACAGGGTACAATGAGCAGTTCTTC
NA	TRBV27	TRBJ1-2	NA	CASSLRQGPLAGYTF	TGTGCCAGCAGTTTGCGGCAAGGCCCGTTAGCTGGCTACACCTTC
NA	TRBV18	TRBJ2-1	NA	CASSPLLGVHHEQFF	TGTGCCAGCTCACCACTCTTAGGGGTTCACCATGAGCAGTTCTTC
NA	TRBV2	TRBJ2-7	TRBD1	CASRAGTVYEQYF	TGTGCCAGCAGAGCCGGGACAGTCTACGAGCAGTACTTC
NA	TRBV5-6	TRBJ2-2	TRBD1	CASSLLGQGANGELFF	TGTGCCAGCAGCTTGTTGGGGCAGGGGGCGAACGGGGAGCTGTTTTTT
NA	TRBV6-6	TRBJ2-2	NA	CASSYKGGGTGELFF	TGTGCCAGCAGTTACAAAGGTGGCGGCACCGGGGAGCTGTTTTTT
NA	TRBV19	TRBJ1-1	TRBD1	CASRAGTGTLNTEAFF	TGTGCCAGTAGGGCCGGGACAGGGACATTGAACACTGAAGCTTTCTTT
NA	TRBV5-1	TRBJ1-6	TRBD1	CASSLAGGYSPLHF	TGCGCCAGCAGCTTGGCAGGGGGTTATTCACCCCTCCACTTT
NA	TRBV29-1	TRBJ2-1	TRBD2	CSVAGLAGVYNEQFF	TGCAGCGTTGCTGGACTAGCGGGAGTCTACAATGAGCAGTTCTTC
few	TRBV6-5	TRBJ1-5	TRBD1	CASSTRGTGSLAQHF	TGTGCCAGCTCCACCAGGGGGACTGGGAGTCTGGCCCAGCATTTT
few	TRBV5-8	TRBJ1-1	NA	CASSRGRTEAFF	TGTGCCAGCAGCCGGGGGAGAACTGAAGCTTTCTTT
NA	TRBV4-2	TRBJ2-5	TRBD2	CASSQDLLAGQETQYF	TGTGCCAGCAGCCAAGATTTACTAGCGGGACAGGAGACCCAGTACTTC
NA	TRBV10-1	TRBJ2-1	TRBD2	CASSESVPSGRRSDEQFF	TGCGCCAGCAGTGAATCGGTGCCTAGCGGGAGAAGGTCGGATGAGCAGTTCTTC
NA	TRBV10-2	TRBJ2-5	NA	CASSTGEAETQYF	TGCGCCAGCAGTACGGGAGAAGCGGAGACCCAGTACTTC